This T cell receptor beta chain was captured by sequencing in a study of graft-versus-host responses after intestinal transplantation. Study context: Each recipient received anti-thymocyte globulin induction, then tacrolimus and steroids for about 3 years.

Responders that carried the CFSE label, about 200,000 of them, were plated with about 200,000 irradiated, violet-dye-labeled stimulator cells. Post-reaction, proliferating CD3+CD4+ and CD3+CD8+ responders (CFSE-low) were sorted. This clone was seen only a few times. The trim removed 4 bases at V and 6 bases at J, leaving 4 bases unmatched. Germline V gene lookup returns CDR1 SQVTM and CDR2 ANQGSEA. The CDR3 contains 12 residues. Clones were sequenced by immunoSEQ multiplex PCR, and TCRdb holds only the in-frame ones, with some missing. The data hold approximately 9,800 clones, with about 35% observed a single time. Study-level findings and limits: Where graft-donor T cell macrochimerism was present, patients had high graft-versus-host to host-versus-graft clonal ratios in allografts.

Sequenced here: alloreactive CD8+ T cells from a mixed lymphocyte reaction culture, sampled before intestinal transplant. Described subset: CFSE-low proliferating T cells sorted from roughly six-day pre-transplant mixed lymphocyte reaction (GvH or HvG direction). V and J are TRBV29-1 and TRBJ2-3; the match to TRBD2 covers 7 bases. The source is a human patient who received an intestinal transplant. The CDR3 sequence is CSVGLGGDTQYF. DNA of the CDR3: TGCAGCGTTGGTCTGGGAGGGGATACGCAGTATTTT.